The 16 T cell receptor beta chains below come from one sample, sequenced in a study of neurological immune-mediated disorders. Time point of the sample: longitudinal time-point 3. TCRdb passed the 5' RACE reads through MiXCR, listing each CDR3 protein once. The sample lists some 80,000 distinct CDR3 sequences; about 4.5% were seen once. The sample taken for sequencing was PBMCs. The receptors stem from a woman aged 60 to 75 with multiple sclerosis.

This clonotype was counted a few times. The chain is built from TRBV6-1 and TRBJ1-1; D perhaps matches TRBD1 (6 bases). This CDR3 is built from 14 residues. Between the trimmed V and J ends, which lost 6 bases and 4 bases, there was a span of 15 bases. Germline lookup yields CDR1 MNHNS and CDR2 SASEGT. The CDR3 DNA is TGTGCCAGCAGCAACCGGGACACCTCCACTGAAGCTTTCTTT. Amino acid sequence: CASSNRDTSTEAFF.

The table lists this clonotype with many counts. The J gene is TRBJ1-5, the V gene TRBV12-3 or TRBV12-4, with a possible D match to TRBD1 (5 bases). The V and J ends lost 3 bases and 7 bases respectively, with 16 bases between them. This CDR3 has 15 amino acids. CDR3 amino acids: CASSFRSGLEQPQHF. CDR3 nucleotide sequence: TGTGCCAGCAGTTTTCGTTCGGGGCTGGAGCAGCCCCAGCATTTT.

This clonotype was detected many times. The rearrangement links TRBV20-1 to TRBJ2-3; 10 bases fit TRBD1. This CDR3 spans 14 amino acids. From germline, CDR1 is DFQATT and CDR2 SNEGSKA (reference sequence). J gave up 6 bases and V 5 bases, and 8 bases lay outside the gene matches. CDR3 sequence (DNA): TGCAGTGCTTGGGACAGGGGTCACTCGGATACGCAGTATTTT. It codes for CSAWDRGHSDTQYF.

Many counts were recorded for this clonotype. The chain couples TRBV7-8 to TRBJ1-6, with D tentatively TRBD1 (6 bases). Germline V gives CDR1 SGHVS, CDR2 FQNEAQ. There are 18 residues in the CDR3. Between the trimmed V and J ends, which lost 5 bases and 0 bases, there was a span of 17 bases. CDR3 bases: TGTGCCAGCAGCATCGTTCAGGGGACGAGCTCCTATAATTCACCCCTCCACTTT. It specifies CASSIVQGTSSYNSPLHF.

This clonotype has ten or more counts. The rearrangement joins TRBV7-9 to TRBJ1-6, with D hard to call. The CDR3 totals 16 residues. The V gene lost 8 bases and the J gene lost 6 bases, with 20 bases spanning the gap. Germline-derived CDR1 and CDR2 are SEHNR and FQNEAQ (reference sequence). The CDR3 DNA reads TGTGCCAGCCACCCGCGGGATGGGAAAAGTAATTCACCCCTCCACTTT. Translating gives CASHPRDGKSNSPLHF.

This clonotype was seen many times. The gene calls are TRBV20-1 and TRBJ2-5; D may be TRBD2 (7 bases). There are 13 residues in the CDR3. V lost 3 bases and J lost 2, with 10 bases in between. The germline V gene encodes CDR1 DFQATT and CDR2 SNEGSKA (reference sequence). The CDR3 spells CSARRGGQETQYF. CDR3 sequence (DNA): TGCAGTGCTAGGAGGGGGGGACAAGAGACCCAGTACTTC.

This clonotype was counted many times. The V and J genes are TRBV20-1 and TRBJ2-2, with no clear D. The CDR3 spans 12 residues. V gave up 2 bases and J gave up 3 bases, with 4 bases separating them. Germline loops: CDR1 DFQATT, CDR2 SNEGSKA (reference sequence). As DNA, the CDR3 is TGCAGTGCTAGAAAAGACACCGGGGAGCTGTTTTTT. This encodes CSARKDTGELFF.

This clonotype was observed at least ten times. The genes are TRBV6-5 and TRBJ2-7; possibly TRBD2 for D (6 bases). Trimming took 5 bases from V and 2 from J, leaving 10 bases between them. From germline, CDR1 is MNHEY and CDR2 SVGAGI. The CDR3 spans 13 residues. The CDR3 DNA reads TGTGCCAGCAGTCCCCCGGGAGCCTACGAGCAGTACTTC. Residues: CASSPPGAYEQYF.

This clonotype was detected ten times or more. The chain couples TRBV7-2 to TRBJ2-1; 8 bases align to TRBD1. Per germline, CDR1 SGHTA and CDR2 FQGNSA. The CDR3 consists of 15 residues. The V segment lost 7 bases and the J segment 6 bases; nucleotides outside the gene matches: 11. The CDR3: CASIPWGQVSNEQFF. The DNA of the CDR3 is TGTGCCAGCATCCCCTGGGGACAGGTTAGCAATGAGCAGTTCTTC.

This clonotype was counted ten times or more. The V and J genes are TRBV28 and TRBJ2-7; TRBD1 aligns across 8 bases. The CDR3 contains 12 residues. V lost 6 bases and J lost 8; bases outside the gene matches: 6. The germline gives CDR1 MDHEN, CDR2 SYDVKM. The CDR3 sequence is CASSPGQGQQYF. The CDR3 bases are TGTGCCAGCAGCCCCGGACAGGGCCAGCAGTACTTC.

In its sample, this clonotype was seen a few times. One junction end does not reproduce the germline sequence, and a read error may be involved. V and J are TRBV27 and TRBJ1-2; TRBD1 agrees at 8 bases. This CDR3 region has 18 residues. Looked up from germline, CDR1 is MNHEY and CDR2 is SMNVEV (reference sequence). The CDR3 region is CVSRQAGTGEKANYGYTF. CDR3 bases: TGTGTCAGCAGACAAGCGGGGACAGGCGAGAAAGCTAACTATGGCTACACCTTC.

The table lists this clonotype with many counts. The V call is TRBV12-3 or TRBV12-4, the J call TRBJ2-7, with a weak D call TRBD1 (6 bases). With 3 bases removed from V and 2 bases from J, the gap between germline ends came to 11 bases. The CDR3 sequence is 14 residues long. This chain's CDR3 is CASSFDQGPYEQYF. The CDR3 coding sequence is TGTGCCAGCAGTTTCGACCAGGGGCCCTACGAGCAGTACTTC.

This chain links TRBV7-9 with TRBJ1-1; TRBD1 agrees at 7 bases. Germline V gene sequence: CDR1 SEHNR, CDR2 FQNEAQ (reference sequence). Trimming removed 2 bases from V and 3 bases from J; junction bases left unmatched: 6. This CDR3 comprises 15 residues. This CDR3 reads CASSLLSGGDTEAFF. In DNA, the CDR3 is TGTGCCAGCAGCTTACTGTCAGGGGGGGACACTGAAGCTTTCTTT.

Ten or more counts support this clonotype. The rearrangement joins TRBV7-6 to TRBJ1-5; D may be TRBD1 (6 bases). Germline V CDR1 and CDR2: SGHVS, FNYEAQ. The CDR3 loop spans 17 amino acids. The V end was cut by 5 bases, the J end by 0 bases, with 17 bases between. The CDR3 loop is CASSPRAGAASNQPQHF. Written as DNA, the CDR3 is TGTGCCAGCAGCCCCCGGGCAGGGGCTGCTAGCAATCAGCCCCAGCATTTT.

This clonotype was found many times. This chain connects TRBV5-6 to TRBJ2-1, with 10 nucleotides matching TRBD2. After removal of 4 bases from V and 1 base from J, the junction contained 2 bases not matched to a gene. This CDR3 is 15 amino acids long. CDR1 is SGHDT and CDR2 is YYEEEE in the germline V gene. The CDR3 DNA reads TGTGCCAGCAGCATACTAGCGGGGTCCTACAATGAGCAGTTCTTC. It codes for CASSILAGSYNEQFF.

In its sample, this clonotype was seen many times. The rearrangement joins TRBV27 to TRBJ2-5; D not certain. There are 14 residues in the CDR3. V lost 5 bases and J 4 bases, leaving 14 bases between the germline ends. In germline, CDR1 is MNHEY, CDR2 SMNVEV (reference sequence). CDR3 in DNA: TGTGCCAGCAGTGCCCGACCGTGGGCAGAGACCCAGTACTTC. Encoded protein: CASSARPWAETQYF.